These T cell receptor beta chains were read from a single sample in a study of technical replicates of blood from a handful of donors. Measured with immunoSEQ multiplex PCR; TCRdb has only the in-frame clones, and not every one. The sample lists over 80,000 clones; approximately 96% were seen once. The material sequenced was T cells isolated from PBMCs. All receptors come from a human donor in good health. The CDR3 runs from the conserved cysteine through the conserved F or W. D genes are given only for firm matches. Only some rows state a clone size, as once, few, many or a class for expanded clones.

DNA: TGTGCCAGTAGTTTAACCGGGACACCGAGGGATGGCTACACCTTC
CDR3: CASSLTGTPRDGYTF
J: TRBJ1-2
size: .
D: .
V: TRBV19

DNA: TGTGCCAGCAGCGTAGAAGGGGCGCCCTACAATGAGCAGTTCTTC
CDR3: CASSVEGAPYNEQFF
J: TRBJ2-1
size: .
D: .
V: TRBV9

DNA: TGCGCCAGCAGCCAAGCTCGGGACTACAATGAGCAGTTCTTC
CDR3: CASSQARDYNEQFF
J: TRBJ2-1
size: .
D: .
V: TRBV4-1

DNA: TGCAGTGCTAACGATATCACAGCGCAGTATTTT
CDR3: CSANDITAQYF
J: TRBJ2-3
size: .
D: .
V: TRBV20-1

DNA: TGTGCCAGCAGCTTAGCAAACAGGGATCAGTTCTTC
CDR3: CASSLANRDQFF
J: TRBJ2-1
size: .
D: .
V: TRBV7-9

DNA: TGCGCCAGCAGCCTTGGGACTAGCGGGGGCTATGAGCAGTTCTTC
CDR3: CASSLGTSGGYEQFF
J: TRBJ2-1
size: .
D: TRBD2
V: TRBV4-3

DNA: TGTGCCAGCAGCTTAGAGGAGCGGGAACAGTACCAAGAGACCCAGTACTTC
CDR3: CASSLEEREQYQETQYF
J: TRBJ2-5
size: .
D: TRBD2
V: TRBV7-6

DNA: TGTGCCAGCAGCCAAGCCCCCGGGACTAGCGTTGCCTACGAGCAGTACTTC
CDR3: CASSQAPGTSVAYEQYF
J: TRBJ2-7
size: once
D: TRBD2
V: TRBV14

DNA: TGTGCCACCGAGGCGGGAGGGTACCCAGATACGCAGTATTTT
CDR3: CATEAGGYPDTQYF
J: TRBJ2-3
size: .
D: TRBD2
V: TRBV15

DNA: TGCGCCAGCAGCCAAGTATGGAGGGGAGCTGAAGCTTTCTTT
CDR3: CASSQVWRGAEAFF
J: TRBJ1-1
size: .
D: .
V: TRBV4-1

DNA: TGTGCCAGCAGCTACAATTTAGCGGGAGGTTCCAATGAGCAGTTCTTC
CDR3: CASSYNLAGGSNEQFF
J: TRBJ2-1
size: .
D: TRBD2
V: TRBV28

DNA: TGTGCCAGCAGCCGACTCCGGACAGGGGTCGATGAGCAGTTCTTC
CDR3: CASSRLRTGVDEQFF
J: TRBJ2-1
size: .
D: TRBD1
V: TRBV7-3

DNA: TGTGCCAGCAGCGTAGGGGGAGTGGCCTACGAGCAGTACTTC
CDR3: CASSVGGVAYEQYF
J: TRBJ2-7
size: .
D: .
V: TRBV9

DNA: TGTGCCAGCTCACCAGCACGGAGTAATGAAAAACTGTTTTTT
CDR3: CASSPARSNEKLFF
J: TRBJ1-4
size: .
D: .
V: TRBV18

DNA: TGTGCCAGCAGCCAAGACTTGAACACTGAAGCTTTCTTT
CDR3: CASSQDLNTEAFF
J: TRBJ1-1
size: .
D: .
V: TRBV7-3

DNA: TGCGCCAGCAGATATCAAGAGACCCAGTACTTC
CDR3: CASRYQETQYF
J: TRBJ2-5
size: .
D: .
V: TRBV5-1

DNA: TGTGCCAGCAGCTGGACTAGCGGGAGAGAAGTCGGGGAGCTGTTTTTT
CDR3: CASSWTSGREVGELFF
J: TRBJ2-2
size: .
D: TRBD2
V: TRBV5-5

DNA: TGTGCCAGCAGCTTCGGGGGGTACAATGAGCAGTTCTTC
CDR3: CASSFGGYNEQFF
J: TRBJ2-1
size: .
D: TRBD2
V: TRBV7-2

DNA: TGTGCCAGCAGTCTGGGACTAGCGGGAGCGGACGGGGAGCTGTTTTTT
CDR3: CASSLGLAGADGELFF
J: TRBJ2-2
size: .
D: TRBD2
V: TRBV27

DNA: TGCGCCAGCAGCCAAGATCTGTTAGGGACAGGGAATGAAAAACTGTTTTTT
CDR3: CASSQDLLGTGNEKLFF
J: TRBJ1-4
size: .
D: TRBD1
V: TRBV4-3

DNA: TGTGCCAGCAGTTGGGTACAGGGATTATCAGATACGCAGTATTTT
CDR3: CASSWVQGLSDTQYF
J: TRBJ2-3
size: .
D: .
V: TRBV6-6

DNA: TGTGCCAGCAGCCACATCGAGGGGGCCACTGAAGCTTTCTTT
CDR3: CASSHIEGATEAFF
J: TRBJ1-1
size: .
D: TRBD1
V: TRBV6-1

DNA: TGTGCCACCAGCAGAGATTCCGGGATCGGCTACACCTTC
CDR3: CATSRDSGIGYTF
J: TRBJ1-2
size: .
D: .
V: TRBV15